The 2 T cell receptor beta chains presented below share a single source sample, sequenced in a study of blood T cell repertoires in COVID-19. Sequenced by immunoSEQ multiplex PCR; TCRdb stores in-frame clones only, minus some. The sample lists about 14,000 clones, roughly 85% occurring once. The sequencing sample was made of peripheral blood. These receptors were taken from a human donor with active COVID-19. The donor label of this sample is uncertain.

This chain connects TRBV24-1 to TRBJ2-1, with TRBD2 as a possible D gene (6 bases). This CDR3 comprises 16 residues. Looked up from germline, CDR1 is KGHDR and CDR2 is SFDVKD. The ends were cut back, 4 bases at V and 6 bases at J, with 18 bases in the middle. As DNA, the CDR3 is TGTGCCACCAGTGAGGGTGGTTGGGGGGAGGTCAATGAGCAGTTCTTC. Translating it yields CATSEGGWGEVNEQFF.

The chain is built from TRBV5-1 and TRBJ2-2, with D perhaps TRBD1 (6 bases). Germline values: CDR1 SGHRS, CDR2 YFSETQ. CDR3 length equals 15 residues. V gave up 3 bases and J gave up 0 bases, with 9 bases separating them. The CDR3 sequence: CASSSRGPNTGELFF. The DNA of the CDR3 is TGCGCCAGCAGCTCCAGGGGCCCGAACACCGGGGAGCTGTTTTTT.